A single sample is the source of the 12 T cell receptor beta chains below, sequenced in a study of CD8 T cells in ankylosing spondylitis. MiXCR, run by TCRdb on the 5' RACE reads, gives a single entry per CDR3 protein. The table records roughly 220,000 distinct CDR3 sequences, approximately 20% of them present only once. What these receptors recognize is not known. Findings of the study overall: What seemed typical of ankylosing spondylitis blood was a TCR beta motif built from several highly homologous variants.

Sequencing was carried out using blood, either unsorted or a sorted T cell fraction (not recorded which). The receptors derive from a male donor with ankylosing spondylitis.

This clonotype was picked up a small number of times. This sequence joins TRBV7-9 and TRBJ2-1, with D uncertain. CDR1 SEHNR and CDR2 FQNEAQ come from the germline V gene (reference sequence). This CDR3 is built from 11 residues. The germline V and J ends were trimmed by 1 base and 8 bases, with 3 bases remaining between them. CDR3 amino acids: CASSLEDEQFF. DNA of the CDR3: TGTGCCAGCAGCTTAGAGGATGAGCAGTTCTTC.

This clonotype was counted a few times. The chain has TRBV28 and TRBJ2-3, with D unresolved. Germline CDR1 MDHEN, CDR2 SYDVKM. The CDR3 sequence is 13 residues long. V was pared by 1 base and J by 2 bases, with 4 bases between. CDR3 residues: CASSLFFTDTQYF. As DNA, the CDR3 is TGTGCCAGCAGTTTATTTTTCACAGATACGCAGTATTTT.

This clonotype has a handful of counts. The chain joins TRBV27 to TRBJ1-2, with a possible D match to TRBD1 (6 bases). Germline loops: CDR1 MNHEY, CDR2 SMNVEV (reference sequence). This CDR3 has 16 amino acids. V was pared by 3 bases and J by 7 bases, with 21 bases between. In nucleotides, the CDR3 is TGTGCCAGCAGTTTCTTCCCAGGGGCTGACGGCTTTGGCTACACCTTC. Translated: CASSFFPGADGFGYTF.

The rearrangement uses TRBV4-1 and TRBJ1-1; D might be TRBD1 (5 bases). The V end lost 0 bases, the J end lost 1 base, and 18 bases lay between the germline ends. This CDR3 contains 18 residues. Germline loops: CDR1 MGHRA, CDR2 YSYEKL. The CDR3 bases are TGCGCCAGCAGCCAAGATCCCCCTTTGGGGGGTAGGAACACTGAAGCTTTCTTT. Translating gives CASSQDPPLGGRNTEAFF.

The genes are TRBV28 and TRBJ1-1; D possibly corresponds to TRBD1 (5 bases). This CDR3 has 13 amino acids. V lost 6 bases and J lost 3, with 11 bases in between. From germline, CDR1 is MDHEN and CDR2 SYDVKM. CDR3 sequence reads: CASSAPRDTEAFF. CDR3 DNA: TGTGCCAGCAGCGCTCCCAGGGACACTGAAGCTTTCTTT. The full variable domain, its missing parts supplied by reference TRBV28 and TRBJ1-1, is DVKVTQSSRYLVKRTGEKVFLECVQDMDHENMFWYRQDPGLGLRLIYFSYDVKMKEKGDIPEGYSVSREKKERFSLILESASTNQTSMYLCASSAPRDTEAFFGQGTRLTVV.

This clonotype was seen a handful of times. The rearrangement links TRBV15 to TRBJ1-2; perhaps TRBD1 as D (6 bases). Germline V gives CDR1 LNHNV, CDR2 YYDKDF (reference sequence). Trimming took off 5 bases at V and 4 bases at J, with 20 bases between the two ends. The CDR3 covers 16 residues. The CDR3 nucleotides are TGTGCCACCAGCGGGGGGGCCGGGACAAGGCTCTATGGCTACACCTTC. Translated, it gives CATSGGAGTRLYGYTF.

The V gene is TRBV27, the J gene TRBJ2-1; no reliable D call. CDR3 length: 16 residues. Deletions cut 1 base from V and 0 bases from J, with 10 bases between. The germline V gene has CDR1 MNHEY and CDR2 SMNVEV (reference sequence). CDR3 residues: CASSLWVASSYNEQFF. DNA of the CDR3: TGTGCCAGCAGTTTATGGGTCGCAAGCTCCTACAATGAGCAGTTCTTC.

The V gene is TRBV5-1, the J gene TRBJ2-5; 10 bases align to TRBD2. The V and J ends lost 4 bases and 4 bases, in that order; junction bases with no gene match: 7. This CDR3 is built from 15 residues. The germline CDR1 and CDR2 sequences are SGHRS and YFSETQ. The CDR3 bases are TGCGCCAGCAGCCCCGGGACTAGCGCTCGAGAGACCCAGTACTTC. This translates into CASSPGTSARETQYF.

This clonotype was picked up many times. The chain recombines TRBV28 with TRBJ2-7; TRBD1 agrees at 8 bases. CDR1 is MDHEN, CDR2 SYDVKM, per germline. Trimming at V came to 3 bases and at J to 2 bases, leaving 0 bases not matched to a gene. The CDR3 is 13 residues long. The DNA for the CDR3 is TGTGCCAGCAGTTTGACAGGGGCCTACGAGCAGTACTTC. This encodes CASSLTGAYEQYF.

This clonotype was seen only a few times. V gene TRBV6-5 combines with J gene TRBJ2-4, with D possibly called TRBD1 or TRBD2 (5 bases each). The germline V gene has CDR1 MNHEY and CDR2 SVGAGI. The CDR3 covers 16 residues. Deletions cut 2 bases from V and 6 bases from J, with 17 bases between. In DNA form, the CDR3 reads TGTGCCAGCAGTTACGATCGGGAAGGGGCGGGAAACATTCAGTACTTC. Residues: CASSYDREGAGNIQYF.

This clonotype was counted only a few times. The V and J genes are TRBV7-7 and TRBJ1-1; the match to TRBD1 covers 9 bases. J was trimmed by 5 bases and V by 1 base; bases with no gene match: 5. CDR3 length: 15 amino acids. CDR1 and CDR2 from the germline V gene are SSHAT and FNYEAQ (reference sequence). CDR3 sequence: CASSLEDRGWTEAFF. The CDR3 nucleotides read TGTGCCAGCAGCTTAGAGGACAGGGGATGGACTGAAGCTTTCTTT.

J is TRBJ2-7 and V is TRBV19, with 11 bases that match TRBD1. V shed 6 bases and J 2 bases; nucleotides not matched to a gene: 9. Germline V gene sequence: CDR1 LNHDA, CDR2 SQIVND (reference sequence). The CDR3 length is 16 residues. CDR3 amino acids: CASSSHPGQGAYEQYF. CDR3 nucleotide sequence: TGTGCCAGTAGCTCGCATCCGGGACAGGGGGCCTACGAGCAGTACTTC.